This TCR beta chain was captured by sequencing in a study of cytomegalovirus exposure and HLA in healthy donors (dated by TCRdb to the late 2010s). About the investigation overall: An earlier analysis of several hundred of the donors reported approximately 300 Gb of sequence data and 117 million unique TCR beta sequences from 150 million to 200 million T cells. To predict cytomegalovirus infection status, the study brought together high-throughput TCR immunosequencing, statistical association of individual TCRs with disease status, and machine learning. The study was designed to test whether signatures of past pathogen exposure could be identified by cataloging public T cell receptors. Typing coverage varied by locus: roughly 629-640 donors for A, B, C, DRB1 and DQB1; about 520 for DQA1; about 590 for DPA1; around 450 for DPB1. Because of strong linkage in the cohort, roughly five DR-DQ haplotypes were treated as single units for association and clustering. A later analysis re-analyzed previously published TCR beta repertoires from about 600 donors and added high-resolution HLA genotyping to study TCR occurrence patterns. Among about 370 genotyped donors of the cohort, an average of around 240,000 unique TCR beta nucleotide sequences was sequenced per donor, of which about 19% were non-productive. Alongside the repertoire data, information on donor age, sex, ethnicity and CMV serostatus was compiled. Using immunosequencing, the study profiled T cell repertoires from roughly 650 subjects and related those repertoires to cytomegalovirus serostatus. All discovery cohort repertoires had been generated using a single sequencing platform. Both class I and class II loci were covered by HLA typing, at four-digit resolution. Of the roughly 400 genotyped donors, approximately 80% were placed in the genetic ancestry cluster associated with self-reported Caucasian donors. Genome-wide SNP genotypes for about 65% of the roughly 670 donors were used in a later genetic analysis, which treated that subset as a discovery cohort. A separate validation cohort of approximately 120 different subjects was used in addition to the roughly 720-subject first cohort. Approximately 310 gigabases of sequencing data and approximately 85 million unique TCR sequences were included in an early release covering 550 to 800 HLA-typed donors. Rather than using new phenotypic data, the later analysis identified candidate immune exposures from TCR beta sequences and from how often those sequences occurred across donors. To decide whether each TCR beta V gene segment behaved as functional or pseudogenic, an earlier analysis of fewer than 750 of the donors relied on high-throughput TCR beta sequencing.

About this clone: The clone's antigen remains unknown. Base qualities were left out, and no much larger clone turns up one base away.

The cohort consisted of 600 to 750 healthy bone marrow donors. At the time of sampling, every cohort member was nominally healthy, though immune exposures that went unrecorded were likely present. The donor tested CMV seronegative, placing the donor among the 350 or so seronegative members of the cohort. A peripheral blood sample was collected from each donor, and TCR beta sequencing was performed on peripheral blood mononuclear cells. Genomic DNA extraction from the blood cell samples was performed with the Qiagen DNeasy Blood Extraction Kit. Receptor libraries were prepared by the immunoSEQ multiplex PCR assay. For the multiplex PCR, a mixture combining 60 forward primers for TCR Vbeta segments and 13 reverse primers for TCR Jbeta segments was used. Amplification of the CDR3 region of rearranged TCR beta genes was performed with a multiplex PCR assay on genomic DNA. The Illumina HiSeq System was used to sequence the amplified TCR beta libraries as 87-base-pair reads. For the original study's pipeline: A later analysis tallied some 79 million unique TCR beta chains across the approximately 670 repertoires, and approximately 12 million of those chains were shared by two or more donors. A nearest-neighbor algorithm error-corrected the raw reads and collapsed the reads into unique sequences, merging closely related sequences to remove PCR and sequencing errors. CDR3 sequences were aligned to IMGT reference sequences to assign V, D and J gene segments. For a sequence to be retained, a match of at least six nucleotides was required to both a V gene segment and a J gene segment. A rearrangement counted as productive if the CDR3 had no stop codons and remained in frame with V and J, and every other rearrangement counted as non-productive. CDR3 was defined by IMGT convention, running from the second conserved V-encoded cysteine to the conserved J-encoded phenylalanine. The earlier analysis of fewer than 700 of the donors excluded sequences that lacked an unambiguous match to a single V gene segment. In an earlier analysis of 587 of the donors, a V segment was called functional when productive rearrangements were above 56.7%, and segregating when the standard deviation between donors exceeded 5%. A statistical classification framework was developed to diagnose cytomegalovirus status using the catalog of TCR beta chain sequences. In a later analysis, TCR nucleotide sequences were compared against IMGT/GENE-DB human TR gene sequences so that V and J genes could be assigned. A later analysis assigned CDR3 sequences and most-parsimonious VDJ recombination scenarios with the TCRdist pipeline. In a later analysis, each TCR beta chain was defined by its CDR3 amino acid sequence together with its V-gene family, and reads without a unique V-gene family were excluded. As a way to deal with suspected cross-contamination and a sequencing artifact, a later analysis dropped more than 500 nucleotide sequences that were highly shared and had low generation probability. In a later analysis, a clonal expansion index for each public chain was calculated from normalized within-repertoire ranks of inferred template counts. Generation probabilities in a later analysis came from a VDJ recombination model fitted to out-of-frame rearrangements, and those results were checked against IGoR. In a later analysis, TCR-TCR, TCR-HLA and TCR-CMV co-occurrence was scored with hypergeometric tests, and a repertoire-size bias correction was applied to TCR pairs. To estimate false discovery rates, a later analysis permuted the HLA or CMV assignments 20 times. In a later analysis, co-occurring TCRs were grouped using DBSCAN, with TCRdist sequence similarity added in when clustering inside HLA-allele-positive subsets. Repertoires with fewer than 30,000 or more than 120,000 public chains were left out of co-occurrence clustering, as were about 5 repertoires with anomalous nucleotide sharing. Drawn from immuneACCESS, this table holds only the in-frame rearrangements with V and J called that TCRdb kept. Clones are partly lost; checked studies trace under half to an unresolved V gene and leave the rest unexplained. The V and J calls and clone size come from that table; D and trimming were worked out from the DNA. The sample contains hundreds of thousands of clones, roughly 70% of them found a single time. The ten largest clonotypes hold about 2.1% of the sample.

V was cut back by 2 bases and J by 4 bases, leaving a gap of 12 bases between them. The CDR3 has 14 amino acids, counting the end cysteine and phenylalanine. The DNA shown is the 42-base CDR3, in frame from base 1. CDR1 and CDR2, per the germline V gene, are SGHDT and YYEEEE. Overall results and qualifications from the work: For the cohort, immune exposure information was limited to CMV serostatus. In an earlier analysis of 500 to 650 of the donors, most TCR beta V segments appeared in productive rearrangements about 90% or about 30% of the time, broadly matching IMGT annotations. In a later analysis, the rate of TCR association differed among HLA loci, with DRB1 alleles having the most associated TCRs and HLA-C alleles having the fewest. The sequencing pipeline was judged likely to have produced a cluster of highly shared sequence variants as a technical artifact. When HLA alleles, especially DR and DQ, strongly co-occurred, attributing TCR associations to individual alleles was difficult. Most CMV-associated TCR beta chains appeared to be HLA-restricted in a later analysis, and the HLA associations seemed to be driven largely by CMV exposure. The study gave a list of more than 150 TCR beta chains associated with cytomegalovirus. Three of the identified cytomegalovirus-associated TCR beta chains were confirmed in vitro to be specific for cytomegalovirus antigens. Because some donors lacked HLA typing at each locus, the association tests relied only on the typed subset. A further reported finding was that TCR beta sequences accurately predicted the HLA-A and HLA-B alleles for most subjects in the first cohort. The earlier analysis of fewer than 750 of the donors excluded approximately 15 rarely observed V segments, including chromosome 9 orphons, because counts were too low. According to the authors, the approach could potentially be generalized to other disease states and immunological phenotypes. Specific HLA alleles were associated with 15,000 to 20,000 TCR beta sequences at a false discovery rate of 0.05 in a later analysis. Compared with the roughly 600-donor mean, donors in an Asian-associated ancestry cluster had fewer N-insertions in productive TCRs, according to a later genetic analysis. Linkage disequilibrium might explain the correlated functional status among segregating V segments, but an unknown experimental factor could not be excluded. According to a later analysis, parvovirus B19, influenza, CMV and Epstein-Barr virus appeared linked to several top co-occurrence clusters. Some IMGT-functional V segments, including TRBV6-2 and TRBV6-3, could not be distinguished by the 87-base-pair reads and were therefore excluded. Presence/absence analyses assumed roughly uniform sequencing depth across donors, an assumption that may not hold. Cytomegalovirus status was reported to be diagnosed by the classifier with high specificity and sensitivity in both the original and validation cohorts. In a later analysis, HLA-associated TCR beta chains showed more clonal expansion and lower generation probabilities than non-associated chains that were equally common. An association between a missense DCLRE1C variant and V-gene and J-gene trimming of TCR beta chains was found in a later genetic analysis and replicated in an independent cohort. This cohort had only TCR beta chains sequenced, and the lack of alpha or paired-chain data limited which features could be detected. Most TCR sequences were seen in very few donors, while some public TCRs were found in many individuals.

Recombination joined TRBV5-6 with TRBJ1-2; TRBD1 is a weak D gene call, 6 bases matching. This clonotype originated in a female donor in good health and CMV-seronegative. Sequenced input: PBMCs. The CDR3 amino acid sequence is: CASSFDRSGYGYTF. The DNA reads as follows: TGTGCCAGCAGCTTTGACAGGTCTGGCTATGGCTACACCTTC.